This T cell receptor (beta chain) was captured in a study of tumor-infiltrating lymphocytes in primary liver carcinoma. Whole-study findings and limits: Tumors significantly exceeded blood in top-250-clone fraction (p = 0.039).

Germline DNA was extracted alongside blood RNA, which was obtained from unsorted whole blood. The ends lost 6 bases at V and 6 bases at J; junction bases unmatched: 7. The CDR3 extends over 14 amino acids. A note on this clonotype: Its specificity is unknown. A read error is possible here, since a much larger clone lies one base away.

A constant-region primer served to make TCR beta cDNA from around 540 ng total RNA. ARM-PCR was slightly modified, and three nested multiplex PCR rounds with it gave rise to the TCR beta libraries. Forward primers for TRBV1-TRBV30 and a C-beta reverse primer served the first two PCR rounds, at roughly 10 cycles each. TCRdb redid the calling of the multiplex PCR reads with MiXCR, one entry per CDR3 protein. The table shows 310,000 or so distinct CDR3 sequences, with almost 65% occurring only once. The chain joins TRBV12-3 or TRBV12-4 to TRBJ1-1, with TRBD1 matching 10 bases. This TCR derives from a man aged 35 to 55 with primary liver carcinoma and hepatitis B virus infection. The sequenced sample was peripheral blood. Here the CDR3 reads CASSLGQGTAEAFF. CDR3 bases: TGTGCCAGCAGCTTGGGACAGGGGACCGCTGAAGCTTTCTTT.